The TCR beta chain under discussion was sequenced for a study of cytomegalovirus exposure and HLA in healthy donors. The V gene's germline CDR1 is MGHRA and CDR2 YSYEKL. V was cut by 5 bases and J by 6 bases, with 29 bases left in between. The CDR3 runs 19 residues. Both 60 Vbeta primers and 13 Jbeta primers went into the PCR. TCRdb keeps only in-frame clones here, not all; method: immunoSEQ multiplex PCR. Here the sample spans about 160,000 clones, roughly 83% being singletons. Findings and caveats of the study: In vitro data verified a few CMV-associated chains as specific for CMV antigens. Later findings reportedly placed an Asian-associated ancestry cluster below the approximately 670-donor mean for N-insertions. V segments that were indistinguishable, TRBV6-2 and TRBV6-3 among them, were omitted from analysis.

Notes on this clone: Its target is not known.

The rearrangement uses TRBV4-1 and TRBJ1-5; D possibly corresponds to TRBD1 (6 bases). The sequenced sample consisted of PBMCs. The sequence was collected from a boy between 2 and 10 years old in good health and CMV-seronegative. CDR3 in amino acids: CASSIKGAVGQGNPQPQHF. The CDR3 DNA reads TGCGCCAGCAGCATAAAGGGAGCGGTAGGGCAGGGGAATCCTCAGCCCCAGCATTTT.